The 26 T cell receptor beta chains below all came from one sample that was sequenced in a study of cytomegalovirus exposure and HLA in healthy donors. The PCR had 60 Vbeta and 13 Jbeta primers. TCRdb's table, derived via immunoSEQ multiplex PCR, lists solely in-frame clones and lacks some. The sample has some 170,000 clones; roughly four fifths are singletons. The sample comprised PBMCs. The receptors derive from a woman between 18 and 30 years old in good health and CMV-seropositive.

V gene TRBV29-1 combines with J gene TRBJ2-2, with TRBD2 matching 9 bases. The germline CDR1 and CDR2 sequences are SQVTM and ANQGSEA. Trimming at V came to 5 bases and at J to 4 bases, leaving 5 bases not matched to a gene. This CDR3 comprises 14 residues. CDR3 sequence reads: CSVRRGGRTGELFF. The CDR3, as DNA: TGCAGCGTTCGGCGGGGGGGCCGCACCGGGGAGCTGTTTTTT.

This sequence joins TRBV28 and TRBJ1-2; possibly TRBD1 for D (5 bases). The CDR3 has 19 residues. Germline V gene lookup returns CDR1 MDHEN and CDR2 SYDVKM. The V end was cut by 5 bases, the J end by 5 bases, with 30 bases between. CDR3 bases: TGTGCCAGCAGTCCGATCTATCCCCGTGAAGGCAGGACACCATATGGCTACACCTTC. This sequence encodes CASSPIYPREGRTPYGYTF.

This chain joins TRBV4-2 and TRBJ2-7, with TRBD2 matching over 9 bases. J was trimmed by 0 bases and V by 3 bases; bases with no gene match: 9. Germline loops: CDR1 LGHNA, CDR2 YNFKEQ. The CDR3 is made up of 17 amino acids. The CDR3: CASSHSPRSGGSYEQYF. CDR3 nucleotide sequence: TGTGCCAGCAGCCACAGCCCCCGTAGCGGGGGCTCCTACGAGCAGTACTTC.

This chain joins TRBV29-1 and TRBJ1-2; D remains ambiguous. The CDR3 runs to 12 residues. CDR1 SQVTM and CDR2 ANQGSEA come from the germline V gene. The V end lost 0 bases, the J end lost 10 bases, and 12 bases lay between the germline ends. The CDR3 DNA is TGCAGCGTTGAAGATCGACAAGCCGCCTACACCTTC. Residues: CSVEDRQAAYTF. The entire variable domain, with the rest obtained from reference TRBV29-1 and TRBJ1-2, is as follows: SAVISQKPSRDICQRGTSLTIQCQVDSQVTMMFWYRQQPGQSLTLIATANQGSEATYESGFVIDKFPISRPNLTFSTLTVSNMSPEDSSIYLCSVEDRQAAYTFGSGTRLTVV.

The chain joins TRBV30 to TRBJ1-6, with TRBD1 matching 8 bases. In germline, CDR1 is GTSNPN, CDR2 SVGIG (reference sequence). Losses at the gene ends were 0 bases for V and 5 bases for J; bases not matched to a gene: 3. The CDR3 totals 15 residues. CDR3 amino acids: CAWSVPTGDNSPLHF. Here the CDR3 DNA reads TGTGCCTGGAGTGTACCGACAGGGGATAATTCACCCCTCCACTTT.

A few counts support this clone. CDR3: CASSRGGVGTEAFF. DNA for the CDR3: TGTGCCAGCAGCCGAGGAGGGGTGGGCACTGAAGCTTTCTTT. The chain joins TRBV7-8 to TRBJ1-1; D is possibly TRBD1 (5 bases). Between the trimmed V and J ends, which lost 5 bases and 4 bases, there was a span of 14 bases. The CDR3 runs 14 residues. From germline, CDR1 is SGHVS and CDR2 FQNEAQ.

The chain combines TRBV7-2 with TRBJ2-5, with D maybe TRBD2 (6 bases). With 1 base removed from V and 4 bases from J, the gap between germline ends came to 16 bases. The CDR3 is 16 amino acids. Germline-derived CDR1 and CDR2 are SGHTA and FQGNSA. CDR3 sequence (DNA): TGTGCCAGCAGCTTAGTTGCGGGGTTTGGTAGAGAGACCCAGTACTTC. This encodes CASSLVAGFGRETQYF.

V usage is TRBV7-9 and J usage is TRBJ1-2, with 11 bases lining up with TRBD1. The junction had 3 bases not matched to a gene; V was cut back by 5 bases and J by 4 bases. The CDR3 is 14 residues long. The germline gives CDR1 SEHNR, CDR2 FQNEAQ (reference sequence). In DNA form, the CDR3 reads TGTGCCAGCAGCCAGGACAGGGGGCTCTATGGCTACACCTTC. Its translation: CASSQDRGLYGYTF.

Only one count was recorded for this clone. This chain connects TRBV7-6 to TRBJ2-1, with D unresolved. The V gene lost 2 bases and the J gene lost 8 bases, with 19 bases spanning the gap. Germline lookup yields CDR1 SGHVS and CDR2 FNYEAQ. The CDR3 length is 16 residues. The CDR3 is CASSLLSGSGWDEQFF. CDR3 DNA: TGTGCCAGCAGCTTATTGTCCGGGTCGGGTTGGGATGAGCAGTTCTTC.

This chain connects TRBV10-3 to TRBJ2-2, with 7 bases fitting TRBD1. Germline-derived CDR1 and CDR2 are ENHRY and SYGVKD. The CDR3 is made up of 16 amino acids. Trimming took 5 bases from V and 0 from J; bases not matched to a gene: 6. The DNA for the CDR3 is TGTGCCATCAGTCGCCGGGACAGAGCGAACACCGGGGAGCTGTTTTTT. Encoded protein: CAISRRDRANTGELFF.

This clone was detected only a few times. J is TRBJ1-3 and V is TRBV7-2; a weak D match, TRBD1 (6 bases). The CDR3 is 16 amino acids. V was trimmed by 2 bases and J by 0 bases, leaving 11 bases between them. CDR1 is SGHTA, CDR2 FQGNSA, per germline. CDR3 coding DNA: TGTGCCAGCAGCTTATGGGACAACCCCTCTGGAAACACCATATATTTT. Translation: CASSLWDNPSGNTIYF. Full variable domain (rest looked up from reference TRBV7-2 and TRBJ1-3): GAGVSQSPSNKVTEKGKDVELRCDPISGHTALYWYRQSLGQGLEFLIYFQGNSAPDKSGLPSDRFSAERTGGSVSTLTIQRTQQEDSAVYLCASSLWDNPSGNTIYFGEGSWLTVV.

The chain recombines TRBV5-6 with TRBJ2-5; no clear D. The CDR3 has 13 residues. Germline CDR1 reads SGHDT; CDR2 reads YYEEEE. V lost 4 bases to trimming and J lost 2 bases, with 9 bases between them. The CDR3 nucleotides read TGTGCCAGCAGCCCCGAGCCTCAAGAGACCCAGTACTTC. Encoded protein: CASSPEPQETQYF.

J is TRBJ2-5 and V is TRBV7-2; D is perhaps TRBD1 (7 bases). CDR3 length: 14 amino acids. Germline CDR1 SGHTA, CDR2 FQGNSA. Trimming shortened V by 5 bases and J by 4 bases, and 14 bases separated the two germline ends. This CDR3 is CASSQNRGGETQYF. As DNA, the CDR3 is TGTGCCAGCAGCCAGAACAGGGGAGGAGAGACCCAGTACTTC.

This chain connects TRBV9 to TRBJ2-6; possible D gene TRBD1, 5 bases. Germline assignment: CDR1 SGDLS and CDR2 YYNGEE. The CDR3 spans 20 residues. Trimming removed 0 bases at V and 0 bases at J, with 19 bases between. CDR3 loop: CASSVEAREVFSSGANVLTF. CDR3 nucleotide sequence: TGTGCCAGCAGCGTAGAGGCCAGGGAAGTATTCAGCTCTGGGGCCAACGTCCTGACTTTC.

The V call is TRBV6-6, the J call TRBJ1-6; TRBD1 is a possible D gene (6 bases). V was cut by 6 bases and J by 7 bases, with 16 bases left in between. This CDR3 is built from 15 residues. CDR1 MNHNY and CDR2 SVGAGI come from the germline V gene (reference sequence). As DNA, the CDR3 is TGTGCCAGCAGAAACACAGGGAACTTAAATTCACCCCTCCACTTT. Its protein is CASRNTGNLNSPLHF.

The rearrangement uses TRBV28 and TRBJ2-5, with TRBD2 matching over 9 bases. The J call is doubtful: the DNA matches TRBJ2-7 better. The CDR3 sequence is 14 residues long. Germline V CDR1 and CDR2: MDHEN, SYDVKM. CDR3 bases: TGTGCCAGCAGACACGGGACTAGCTCCCCCGAGCAGTACTTC. Protein sequence: CASRHGTSSPEQYF.

J is TRBJ1-3 and V is TRBV27; 7 bases line up with TRBD1. V lost 3 bases to trimming and J lost 2 bases; unmatched junction nucleotides: 4. The CDR3 covers 15 residues. The germline V gene has CDR1 MNHEY and CDR2 SMNVEV (reference sequence). The DNA of the CDR3 is TGTGCCAGCAGTTTTACAGGGGAAGCTGGAAACACCATATATTTT. Its protein is CASSFTGEAGNTIYF.

The CDR3 loop reads CASKLQGEIYGYTF. For the CDR3, the DNA is TGTGCCAGCAAGCTACAGGGGGAAATCTATGGCTACACCTTC. The rearrangement uses TRBV27 and TRBJ1-2; 8 positions agree with TRBD1. In germline, CDR1 is MNHEY, CDR2 SMNVEV (reference sequence). The CDR3 contains 14 residues. The V and J ends lost 7 bases and 4 bases, in that order; junction bases with no gene match: 8.

The CDR3: CASSQARGVAEAFF. CDR3 sequence (DNA): TGTGCCAGCAGCCAAGCCAGGGGGGTCGCTGAAGCTTTCTTT. The rearrangement joins TRBV14 to TRBJ1-1, with TRBD1 matching 7 bases. CDR1 and CDR2 (germline): SGHDN, FVKESK. J was trimmed by 6 bases and V by 1 base; bases with no gene match: 5. The CDR3 loop spans 14 amino acids.

The chain joins TRBV9 to TRBJ2-1; TRBD1 matches at 7 bases. V shed 3 bases and J 5 bases; nucleotides not matched to a gene: 11. This CDR3 contains 16 residues. Germline-derived CDR1 and CDR2 are SGDLS and YYNGEE. The CDR3 protein is CASSATTGTANNEQFF. The CDR3 DNA follows: TGTGCCAGCAGCGCCACTACCGGGACAGCAAACAATGAGCAGTTCTTC.

V and J are TRBV2 and TRBJ1-1, with 7 bases that match TRBD1. Germline CDR1 reads SNHLY; CDR2 reads FYNNEI. V lost 7 bases to trimming and J lost 2 bases; unmatched junction nucleotides: 10. CDR3 length: 15 residues. Written as DNA, the CDR3 is TGTGCCAGCAACGTCCCGGGACAGCTAAACACTGAAGCTTTCTTT. This codes for CASNVPGQLNTEAFF.

The chain links TRBV6-1 to TRBJ2-1, with 8 bases fitting TRBD2. CDR1 is MNHNS, CDR2 SASEGT, per germline. This CDR3 contains 15 residues. Trimming took 6 bases from V and 4 from J; bases not matched to a gene: 8. The CDR3 protein is CASSADPGGYNEQFF. Written as DNA, the CDR3 is TGTGCCAGCAGCGCGGACCCGGGGGGGTACAATGAGCAGTTCTTC.

This sequence joins TRBV4-1 and TRBJ2-7; 9 bases are shared with TRBD2. V lost 2 bases, J lost 2 bases, and 4 bases stayed unmatched. This CDR3 comprises 15 residues. Per the germline V gene, CDR1 is MGHRA and CDR2 is YSYEKL. CDR3 DNA sequence: TGCGCCAGCAGCCAATTATGGACTAGCGCCTACGAGCAGTACTTC. Translation: CASSQLWTSAYEQYF.

The rearrangement links TRBV29-1 to TRBJ1-2; D remains ambiguous. From germline, CDR1 is SQVTM and CDR2 ANQGSEA. The V end was cut by 6 bases, the J end by 8 bases, with 13 bases between. This CDR3 has 11 amino acids. CDR3 protein: CSVRAMEGYTF. The CDR3 DNA follows: TGCAGCGTGAGGGCAATGGAGGGCTACACCTTC.

The CDR3 DNA sequence: TGTGCCTGGAGCCGAGGAGGTACGAACACTGAAGCTTTCTTT. It translates to CAWSRGGTNTEAFF. V usage is TRBV30 and J usage is TRBJ1-1; D not certain. V lost 3 bases and J 1 base, leaving 12 bases between the germline ends. The CDR3 contains 14 residues. Looked up from germline, CDR1 is GTSNPN and CDR2 is SVGIG (reference sequence).

The chain recombines TRBV5-1 with TRBJ2-5; 10 bases fit TRBD1. The DNA end lines up better with TRBJ2-7; the J call may be wrong. Germline CDR1 and CDR2: SGHRS and YFSETQ. This CDR3 is 14 amino acids long. The CDR3 DNA follows: TGCGCCAGCAGCGGCGGGGACAGGGGCTACGAGCAGTACTTC. This codes for CASSGGDRGYEQYF.